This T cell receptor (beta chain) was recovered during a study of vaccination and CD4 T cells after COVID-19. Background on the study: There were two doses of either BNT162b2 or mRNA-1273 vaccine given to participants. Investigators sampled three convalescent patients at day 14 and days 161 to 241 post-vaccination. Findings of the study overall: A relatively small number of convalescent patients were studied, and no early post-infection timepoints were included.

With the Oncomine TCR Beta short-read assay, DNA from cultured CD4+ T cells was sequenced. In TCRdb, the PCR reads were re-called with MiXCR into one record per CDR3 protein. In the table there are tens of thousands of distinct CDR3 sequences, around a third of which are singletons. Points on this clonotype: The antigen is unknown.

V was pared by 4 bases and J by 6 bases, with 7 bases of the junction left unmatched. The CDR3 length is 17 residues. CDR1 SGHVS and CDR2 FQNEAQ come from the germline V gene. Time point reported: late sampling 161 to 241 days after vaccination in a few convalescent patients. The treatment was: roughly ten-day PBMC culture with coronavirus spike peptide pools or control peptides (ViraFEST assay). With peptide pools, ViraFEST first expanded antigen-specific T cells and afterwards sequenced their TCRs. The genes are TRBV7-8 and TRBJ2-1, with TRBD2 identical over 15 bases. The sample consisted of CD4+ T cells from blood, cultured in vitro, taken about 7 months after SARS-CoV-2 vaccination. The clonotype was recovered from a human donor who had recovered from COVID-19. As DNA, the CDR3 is TGTGCCAGCAGCTCCGGACTAGCGGGGGGGCGGCTCAATGAGCAGTTCTTC. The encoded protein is CASSSGLAGGRLNEQFF.